This TCR beta chain was recovered during a study of blood T cells in healthy people across ages. As concerns this clonotype: The antigen is unknown.

The study's findings and limits: The study could not conclusively compare naive and antigen-experienced cells, given its unsorted PBMCs. Across the age range, TCR beta diversity per million T cells fell in a roughly linear way. Long-lived donors carried more naive CD4+ cells and greater diversity than aged donors.

It was with a sample-barcoded 5' primer and a J-beta primer mix that a second PCR of about 6 to 11 cycles was run. Each sample yielded at least 2.5 million CDR3-containing paired-end reads. MiXCR was run by TCRdb on the 5' RACE reads, yielding one entry per CDR3 protein. The top ten clones hold about 6.3% of a sample with over 1,300,000 distinct CDR3 sequences, approximately 59% of them seen once. Sequenced: blood. The sequence derives from a man between 18 and 35 years old in good health.

The CDR3 region has the DNA TGTGCCACCCAGTCCCGGGACCTATACGAGCAGTACTTC. It yields the protein CATQSRDLYEQYF. The chain is built from TRBV7-8 and TRBJ2-7; D tentatively fits TRBD1 or TRBD2 (5 bases each). Germline values: CDR1 SGHVS, CDR2 FQNEAQ. The ends were cut back, 10 bases at V and 4 bases at J, with 17 bases in the middle. This CDR3 contains 13 residues.